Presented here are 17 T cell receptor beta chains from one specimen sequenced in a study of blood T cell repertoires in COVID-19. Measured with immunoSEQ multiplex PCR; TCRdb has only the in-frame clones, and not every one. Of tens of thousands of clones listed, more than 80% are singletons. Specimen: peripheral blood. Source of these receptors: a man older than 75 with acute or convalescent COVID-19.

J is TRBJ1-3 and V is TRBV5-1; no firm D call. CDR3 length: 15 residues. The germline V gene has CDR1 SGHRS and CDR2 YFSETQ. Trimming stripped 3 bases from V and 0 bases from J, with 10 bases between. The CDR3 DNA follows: TGCGCCAGCAGCTCCGGACGGGACTCTGGAAACACCATATATTTT. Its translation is CASSSGRDSGNTIYF.

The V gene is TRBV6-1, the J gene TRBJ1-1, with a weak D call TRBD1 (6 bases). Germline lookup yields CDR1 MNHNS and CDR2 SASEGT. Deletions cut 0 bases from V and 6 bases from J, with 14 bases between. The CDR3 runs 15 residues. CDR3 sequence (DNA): TGTGCCAGCAGTGAAGCCCTACCAGGGACATCTGAAGCTTTCTTT. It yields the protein CASSEALPGTSEAFF.

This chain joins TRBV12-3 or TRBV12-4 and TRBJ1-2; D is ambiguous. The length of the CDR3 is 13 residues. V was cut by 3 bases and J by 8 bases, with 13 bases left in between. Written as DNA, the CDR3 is TGTGCCAGCAGTTTTAACAGTCTCTACGGCTACACCTTC. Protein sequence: CASSFNSLYGYTF.

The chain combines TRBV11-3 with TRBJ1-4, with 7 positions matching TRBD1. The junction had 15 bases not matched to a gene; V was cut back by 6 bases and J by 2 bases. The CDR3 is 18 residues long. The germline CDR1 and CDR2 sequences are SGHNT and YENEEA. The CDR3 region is CASRFVDQQGSTNEKLFF. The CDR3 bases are TGTGCCAGCAGGTTTGTCGACCAACAGGGGTCGACTAATGAAAAACTGTTTTTT.

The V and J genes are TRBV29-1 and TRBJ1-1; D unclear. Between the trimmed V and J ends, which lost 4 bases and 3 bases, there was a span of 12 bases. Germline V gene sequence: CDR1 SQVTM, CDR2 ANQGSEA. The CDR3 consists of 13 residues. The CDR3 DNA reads TGCAGCGTTGCGCCCGGGTGGGACACTGAAGCTTTCTTT. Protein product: CSVAPGWDTEAFF.

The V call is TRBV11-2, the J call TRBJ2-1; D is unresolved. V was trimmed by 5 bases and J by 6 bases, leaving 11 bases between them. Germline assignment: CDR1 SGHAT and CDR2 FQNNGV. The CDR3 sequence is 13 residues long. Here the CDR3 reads CASSPRPGNEQFF. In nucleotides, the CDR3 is TGTGCCAGCAGCCCGCGCCCAGGCAATGAGCAGTTCTTC.

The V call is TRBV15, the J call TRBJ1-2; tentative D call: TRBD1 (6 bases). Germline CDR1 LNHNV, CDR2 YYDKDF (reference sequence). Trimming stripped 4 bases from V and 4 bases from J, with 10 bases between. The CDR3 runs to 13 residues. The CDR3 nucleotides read TGTGCCACCAGCACAGGGGAGGGCTATGGCTACACCTTC. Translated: CATSTGEGYGYTF.

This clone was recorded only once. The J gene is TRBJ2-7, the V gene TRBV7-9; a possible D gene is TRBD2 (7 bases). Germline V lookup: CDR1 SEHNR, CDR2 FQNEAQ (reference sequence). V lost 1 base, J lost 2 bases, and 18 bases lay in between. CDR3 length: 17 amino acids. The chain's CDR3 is CASSLERVGGPTYEQYF. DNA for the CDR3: TGTGCCAGCAGCTTAGAAAGGGTCGGGGGGCCTACCTACGAGCAGTACTTC.

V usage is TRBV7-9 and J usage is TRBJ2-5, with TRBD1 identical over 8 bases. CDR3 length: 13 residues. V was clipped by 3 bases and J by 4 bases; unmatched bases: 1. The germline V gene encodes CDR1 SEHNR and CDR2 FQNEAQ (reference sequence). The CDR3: CASSFTGGETQYF. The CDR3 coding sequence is TGTGCCAGCAGCTTCACAGGGGGAGAGACCCAGTACTTC. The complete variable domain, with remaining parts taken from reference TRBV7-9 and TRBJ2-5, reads DTGVSQNPRHKITKRGQNVTFRCDPISEHNRLYWYRQTLGQGPEFLTYFQNEAQLEKSRLLSDRFSAERPKGSFSTLEIQRTEQGDSAMYLCASSFTGGETQYFGPGTRLLVL.

The CDR3 region is CASSLNGGWATEAFF. CDR3 in DNA: TGTGCCAGCAGCTTAAACGGGGGTTGGGCCACTGAAGCTTTCTTT. The rearrangement links TRBV7-3 to TRBJ1-1, with TRBD1 as a possible D gene (5 bases). Per the germline V gene, CDR1 is SGHTA and CDR2 is FQGTGA. The CDR3 covers 15 residues. V dropped 1 base and J dropped 4 bases, with 13 bases sitting between them. Full variable domain (remainder filled in from reference TRBV7-3 and TRBJ1-1): GAGVSQTPSNKVTEKGKYVELRCDPISGHTALYWYRQSLGQGPEFLIYFQGTGAADDSGLPNDRFFAVRPEGSVSTLKIQRTERGDSAVYLCASSLNGGWATEAFFGQGTRLTVV.

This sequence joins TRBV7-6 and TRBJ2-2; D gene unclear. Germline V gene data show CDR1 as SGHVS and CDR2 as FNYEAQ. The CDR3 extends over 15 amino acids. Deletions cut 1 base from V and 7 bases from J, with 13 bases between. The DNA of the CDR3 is TGTGCCAGCAGCTTAGGAAAGCCCGGTAGCGGGGAGCTGTTTTTT. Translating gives CASSLGKPGSGELFF. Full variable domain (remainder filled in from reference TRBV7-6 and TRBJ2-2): GAGVSQSPRYKVTKRGQDVALRCDPISGHVSLYWYRQALGQGPEFLTYFNYEAQQDKSGLPNDRFSAERPEGSISTLTIQRTEQRDSAMYRCASSLGKPGSGELFFGEGSRLTVL.

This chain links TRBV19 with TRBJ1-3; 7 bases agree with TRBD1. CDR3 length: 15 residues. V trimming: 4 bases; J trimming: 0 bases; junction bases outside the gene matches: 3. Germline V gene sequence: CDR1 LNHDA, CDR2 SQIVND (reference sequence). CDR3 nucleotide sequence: TGTGCCAGTAGTACTTCAGGGGGCTCTGGAAACACCATATATTTT. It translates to CASSTSGGSGNTIYF.

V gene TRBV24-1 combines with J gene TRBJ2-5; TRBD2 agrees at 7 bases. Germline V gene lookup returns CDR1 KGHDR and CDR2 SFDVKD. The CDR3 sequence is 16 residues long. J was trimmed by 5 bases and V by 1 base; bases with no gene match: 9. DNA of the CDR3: TGTGCCACCAGTGATTTCGACCGGGGGGACGAGGAGACCCAGTACTTC. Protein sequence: CATSDFDRGDEETQYF.

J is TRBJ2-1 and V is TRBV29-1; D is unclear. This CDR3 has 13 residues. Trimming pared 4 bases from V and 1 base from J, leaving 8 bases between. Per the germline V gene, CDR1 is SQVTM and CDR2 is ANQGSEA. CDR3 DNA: TGCAGCGTTGCGTCTATTTCCTACAATGAGCAGTTCTTC. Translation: CSVASISYNEQFF.

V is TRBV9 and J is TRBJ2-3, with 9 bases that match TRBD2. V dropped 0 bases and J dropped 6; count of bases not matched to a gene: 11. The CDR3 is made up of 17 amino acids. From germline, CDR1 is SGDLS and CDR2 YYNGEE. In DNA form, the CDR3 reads TGTGCCAGCAGCGTAGCTCGTGGGGGACTAGCTTCCGATACGCAGTATTTT. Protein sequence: CASSVARGGLASDTQYF. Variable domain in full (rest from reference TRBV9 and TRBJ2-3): DSGVTQTPKHLITATGQRVTLRCSPRSGDLSVYWYQQSLDQGLQFLIQYYNGEERAKGNILERFSAQQFPDLHSELNLSSLELGDSALYFCASSVARGGLASDTQYFGPGTRLTVL.

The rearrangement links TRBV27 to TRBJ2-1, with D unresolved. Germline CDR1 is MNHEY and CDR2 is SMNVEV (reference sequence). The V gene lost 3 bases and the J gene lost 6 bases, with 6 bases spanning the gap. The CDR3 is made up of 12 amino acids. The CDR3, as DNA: TGTGCCAGCAGTTTGACTCTCAATGAGCAGTTCTTC. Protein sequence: CASSLTLNEQFF.

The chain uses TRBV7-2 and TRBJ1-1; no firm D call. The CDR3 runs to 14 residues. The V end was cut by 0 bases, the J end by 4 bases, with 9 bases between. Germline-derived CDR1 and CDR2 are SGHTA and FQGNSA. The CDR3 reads CASSLARDGTEAFF. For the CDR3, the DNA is TGTGCCAGCAGCTTAGCTCGGGATGGCACTGAAGCTTTCTTT.